This T cell receptor (beta chain) was observed in a study of CD8 T cells in ankylosing spondylitis. General study results and limits: A TCR beta motif of under 10 highly homologous variants appeared characteristic of ankylosing spondylitis blood.

This clonotype was detected a few times. Its antigen is as yet unknown. Each CDR3 protein gets one entry after TCRdb re-called the 5' RACE reads with MiXCR. The data show about 540,000 distinct CDR3 sequences, 9.5% to 15% seen once. The V gene's germline CDR1 is SGHNT and CDR2 YYREEE (reference sequence). The V gene lost 5 bases and the J gene lost 2 bases, with 14 bases spanning the gap. There are 15 residues in the CDR3. The sample comprised blood, either unsorted or a sorted T cell fraction (not recorded which). The receptor was isolated from a male donor with ankylosing spondylitis. This chain links TRBV5-4 with TRBJ2-1; TRBD1 is a possible D gene (5 bases). CDR3 protein: CASSYVSGTYNEQFF. The CDR3 DNA sequence: TGTGCCAGCAGTTATGTCTCAGGGACCTACAATGAGCAGTTCTTC. Combining the CDR3 with reference TRBV5-4 and TRBJ2-1 gives the whole variable domain ETGVTQSPTHLIKTRGQQVTLRCSSQSGHNTVSWYQQALGQGPQFIFQYYREEENGRGNFPPRFSGLQFPNYSSELNVNALELDDSALYLCASSYVSGTYNEQFFGPGTRLTVL.